Listed below are T cell receptor beta chains from one sample, sequenced in a study of blood T cell repertoires in COVID-19. Libraries were prepared by immunoSEQ multiplex PCR; TCRdb keeps only in-frame clonotypes and omits some of them. Counted here are roughly 240,000 clones, 86% occurring once; the ten biggest clones make up about 1.6%. What was sequenced was peripheral blood. These receptors were obtained from a woman aged 55-69 years who had recovered from COVID-19. Each CDR3 is given with its conserved first and last residue. A D gene is named only where the DNA matches it firmly. Size is stated for part of the rows, as once, few or many counts, or as a class when the clone is expanded.

TRBJ1-5	TRBV5-6	TRBD1	NA	TGTGCCAGCAGCTGGTTGGGACAGGGGACGAATCAGCCCCAGCATTTT	CASSWLGQGTNQPQHF
TRBJ2-7	TRBV6-6	TRBD1	once	TGTGCCAGCAGTCAGGGACAGGGGGCCTACGAGCAGTACTTC	CASSQGQGAYEQYF
TRBJ1-1	TRBV5-8	NA	NA	TGTGCCAGCAGCTTGGTTCGGAGGAACACTGAAGCTTTCTTT	CASSLVRRNTEAFF
TRBJ1-2	TRBV7-8	NA	NA	TGTGCCAGCAGCTTAGTCGGCTATGGCTACACCTTC	CASSLVGYGYTF
TRBJ1-3	TRBV19	NA	NA	TGTGCCAGTAGACCACAGGGAAACACCATATATTTT	CASRPQGNTIYF
TRBJ2-3	TRBV19	NA	NA	TGTGCCAGTAGTGTCGGGACAGATACGCAGTATTTT	CASSVGTDTQYF
TRBJ2-3	TRBV9	TRBD2	NA	TGTGCCAGCAGCGTAGGACTAGCGAGCGATACGCAGTATTTT	CASSVGLASDTQYF
TRBJ1-1	TRBV18	NA	NA	TGTGCCAGCTCACCAAGGACAACCACAAACACTGAAGCTTTCTTT	CASSPRTTTNTEAFF
TRBJ2-7	TRBV4-2	TRBD2	NA	TGTGCCAGCAGCCCAGAACGGGGGGGGGTTTACGAGCAGTACTTC	CASSPERGGVYEQYF
TRBJ2-5	TRBV7-2	NA	NA	TGTGCCAGCAGCTTAGATGCGGCTGCCAGGGGGACCCAGTACTTC	CASSLDAAARGTQYF
TRBJ2-2	TRBV6-5	NA	NA	TGTGCCAGCAGTTTGAGGAACACCGGGGAGCTGTTTTTT	CASSLRNTGELFF
TRBJ1-2	TRBV7-9	TRBD1	NA	TGTGCCAGCAGCCATCGGGACAGGGGGCTGTATGGCTACACCTTC	CASSHRDRGLYGYTF
TRBJ2-1	TRBV19	TRBD1	NA	TGTGCCAGTAGGGGGACAGGGACCCCATACAATGAGCAGTTCTTC	CASRGTGTPYNEQFF
TRBJ2-7	TRBV27	NA	once	TGTGCCAGCAGTTGGCGGGAAGGTCCCTACGAGCAGTACTTC	CASSWREGPYEQYF
TRBJ1-2	TRBV7-2	NA	few	TGTGCCAGCAGCCCCCTGGGGAGTCAGTTAGATGGCTACACCTTC	CASSPLGSQLDGYTF
TRBJ1-1	TRBV7-2	NA	NA	TGTGCCAGCAGCTTAGTGGGCAGGGCGAACACTGAAGCTTTCTTT	CASSLVGRANTEAFF
TRBJ2-5	TRBV4-1	NA	NA	TGCGCCAGCAGCCAAGTTGGGCAGGGCCGGGAGACCCAGTACTTC	CASSQVGQGRETQYF
TRBJ1-3	TRBV9	TRBD1	NA	TGTGCCAGCAGCGTAGCCGGACAGGGGGTTGAAAACACCATATATTTT	CASSVAGQGVENTIYF
TRBJ2-4	TRBV20-1	NA	NA	TGCAGTGCTAGTCCGCTGGGGCCAAGGCGCATTCAGTACTTC	CSASPLGPRRIQYF
TRBJ2-1	TRBV28	NA	NA	TGTGCCAGCAGTTTAGGTAGCTATTGGGATGAGCAGTTCTTC	CASSLGSYWDEQFF
TRBJ2-3	TRBV5-1	TRBD1	NA	TGCGCCAGCAAAGCAGGATCCGGGACAGGGGCGTTAGATACGCAGTATTTT	CASKAGSGTGALDTQYF
TRBJ1-6	TRBV11-2	NA	once	TGTGCCAGCAGCTTAGTACAGGGCTTTAATTCACCCCTCCACTTT	CASSLVQGFNSPLHF
TRBJ1-3	TRBV27	NA	NA	TGTGCCAGCAGCACAGGAAACACCATATATTTT	CASSTGNTIYF
TRBJ2-5	TRBV19	NA	NA	TGTGCCAGTAGTTCGACGGTACAGAGACAAGAGACCCAGTACTTC	CASSSTVQRQETQYF
TRBJ2-2	TRBV19	TRBD2	once	TGTGCCAGTAGTGCACCGGGGGGGCGTGCCGGGGAGCTGTTTTTT	CASSAPGGRAGELFF
TRBJ2-1	TRBV9	NA	NA	TGTGCCAGCAGCGTAGGCTCAGGATGGGAGCAGTTCTTC	CASSVGSGWEQFF
TRBJ1-5	TRBV19	NA	few	TGTGCCAGCAATGCAGGGAATCAGCCCCAGCATTTT	CASNAGNQPQHF
TRBJ2-2	TRBV7-3	NA	few	TGTGCCAGCAGCACCAGGGGCACCGGGGAGCTGTTTTTT	CASSTRGTGELFF
TRBJ2-3	TRBV19	TRBD1	NA	TGTGCCAGTAGAGACAGGGCCTGGGATGGAGCGCAGTATTTT	CASRDRAWDGAQYF
TRBJ1-6	TRBV6-6	NA	NA	TGTGCCAGCAGCCGAGCCGCCGGCTCCTATAATTCACCCCTCCACTTT	CASSRAAGSYNSPLHF
TRBJ1-2	TRBV11-2	NA	NA	TGTGCCAGCAGCTTAGTGGGCTACTGGAACTATGGCTACACCTTC	CASSLVGYWNYGYTF
TRBJ2-3	TRBV5-8	TRBD2	NA	TGTGCCAGCAGCGCGGTGACTAGCGGGCCCACAGATACGCAGTATTTT	CASSAVTSGPTDTQYF
TRBJ2-1	TRBV5-1	TRBD2	once	TGCGCCAGCAGCTCCACTAGCGGGGGCGGGGATGAGCAGTTCTTC	CASSSTSGGGDEQFF
TRBJ1-2	TRBV11-2	TRBD1	few	TGTGCCAGCAGCCAGGACAGGGGGAAAGTGGATGGCTACACCTTC	CASSQDRGKVDGYTF
TRBJ2-7	TRBV20-1	NA	NA	TGCAGTGCTAGTCGAGAATACGAGCAGTACTTC	CSASREYEQYF
TRBJ2-1	TRBV4-1	TRBD2	NA	TGCGCCAGCAGCCAACCACTAGCGGGGAGATACAATGAGCAGTTCTTC	CASSQPLAGRYNEQFF
TRBJ2-5	TRBV9	TRBD2	NA	TGTGCCAGCAGCGTATATAGCGGGGGGCGAGAGACCCAGTACTTC	CASSVYSGGRETQYF
TRBJ1-5	TRBV7-2	NA	NA	TGTGCCAGCAGCTTATACAAGGGGGATCAGCCCCAGCATTTT	CASSLYKGDQPQHF
TRBJ2-5	TRBV7-2	TRBD2	once	TGTGCCAGCAGCCCAGGACTAGCCGCGCAAGAGACCCAGTACTTC	CASSPGLAAQETQYF
TRBJ1-2	TRBV9	TRBD1	NA	TGTGCCAGCAGCGACGACAGGGTCGGCTACACCTTC	CASSDDRVGYTF
TRBJ2-2	TRBV7-3	TRBD2	NA	TGTGCCAGCAGGGGGCGGGGACTAGCGGATCACACCGGGGAGCTGTTTTTT	CASRGRGLADHTGELFF
TRBJ1-4	TRBV19	NA	NA	TGTGCCAGTAGTCGTACAGCGACAGCAACTAATGAAAAACTGTTTTTT	CASSRTATATNEKLFF
TRBJ2-5	TRBV11-2	TRBD2	few	TGTGCCAGCAGCTTTACCCCCGCGGGGGGCCAAGAGACCCAGTACTTC	CASSFTPAGGQETQYF
TRBJ1-1	TRBV9	NA	NA	TGTGCCAGCAGCGTAGGACTATCGAACACTGAAGCTTTCTTT	CASSVGLSNTEAFF
TRBJ2-4	TRBV5-1	NA	NA	TGCGCCAGCAGCTTCGACTTAGCCAAAAACATTCAGTACTTC	CASSFDLAKNIQYF
TRBJ2-1	TRBV28	TRBD1	NA	TGTGCCAGCAGCCTTGGACAGGCGTCCCACAATGAGCAGTTCTTC	CASSLGQASHNEQFF
TRBJ2-7	TRBV4-1	TRBD2	NA	TGCGCCAGCAGCCAAATCTTGGGACTAGCGGGTGACGAGCAGTACTTC	CASSQILGLAGDEQYF
TRBJ2-5	TRBV2	TRBD2	NA	TGTGCCAGCGCCGGGGGGGCCTACGAGACCCAGTACTTC	CASAGGAYETQYF
TRBJ2-7	TRBV25-1	TRBD2	NA	TGTGCCAGCAGGGAGGGTGGTAGCGGGGCCCTTGGGGAGCAGTACTTC	CASREGGSGALGEQYF
TRBJ2-1	TRBV19	TRBD1	once	TGTGCCAGTAGTGAAGACAGGGTCTACAATGAGCAGTTCTTC	CASSEDRVYNEQFF
TRBJ2-7	TRBV25-1	NA	once	TGTGCCAGCAGTCGCGGCTCATCCTACGAGCAGTACTTC	CASSRGSSYEQYF
TRBJ1-2	TRBV28	TRBD1	NA	TGTGCCAGCAGAAGTCTCAACAGGGGGACCAACTATGGCTACACCTTC	CASRSLNRGTNYGYTF
TRBJ1-2	TRBV5-4	NA	NA	TGTGCCAGCAGAGACGTGGCAGCGGGCGGCTACACCTTC	CASRDVAAGGYTF
TRBJ2-5	TRBV2	NA	once	TGTGCCAGCGGGCTCGAGATGCAAGAGACCCAGTACTTC	CASGLEMQETQYF
TRBJ1-4	TRBV7-3	NA	NA	TGTGCCAGCAGCCCTAAAGGACCAGGGGCAGGAGAAAAACTGTTTTTT	CASSPKGPGAGEKLFF
TRBJ2-1	TRBV15	NA	once	TGTGCCACCAGCAGACCCAAGAGCTCCTACAATGAGCAGTTCTTC	CATSRPKSSYNEQFF
TRBJ2-1	TRBV5-1	TRBD2	NA	TGCGCCAGCAGCTTGGCCGCTTCTAGCGGGGCCTATGAGCAGTTCTTC	CASSLAASSGAYEQFF
TRBJ1-3	TRBV3-1/TRBV3-2	NA	once	TGTGCCAGCAGCCAAGATTGGGCAGACAGGACCATATATTTT	CASSQDWADRTIYF
TRBJ2-1	TRBV5-4	TRBD1	many	TGTGCCAGCAGCTCCGCTCGGGCCAGGGGGAATGAGCAGTTCTTC	CASSSARARGNEQFF